The 8 T cell receptor beta chains below all came from one sample that was sequenced in a study of Graves' ophthalmopathy and Graves' hyperthyroidism. Amplification of the TCR beta CDR3 regions used RNA transcripts (as template). In the first round, RT-PCR was carried out with HTBI primers, and a multiplex PCR formed the second round. TCRdb called the multiplex PCR reads again in MiXCR, with one record for every CDR3 protein. The sample consists of about half a million distinct CDR3 sequences, roughly 14% of them appearing once. Sequencing was done on a sample of blood. The source is a young woman with Graves' ophthalmopathy.

Details on this clonotype: This clone may be a read error of a much larger clone one base away. The rearrangement joins TRBV20-1 to TRBJ1-1; weak D call: TRBD1 (6 bases). Germline loops: CDR1 DFQATT, CDR2 SNEGSKA (reference sequence). Trimming left V 0 bases short and J 11 bases short, with 13 bases between. CDR3 length: 12 amino acids. The CDR3 reads CSARDGQKAAFF. CDR3 DNA: TGCAGTGCTAGAGATGGACAGAAAGCTGCTTTCTTT.

This clonotype was counted a few times. The rearrangement uses TRBV10-3 and TRBJ1-6, with TRBD1 matching 10 bases. V shed 6 bases, J shed 5 bases, and the junction held 1 base outside the gene matches. CDR3 length equals 14 residues. CDR1 is ENHRY and CDR2 is SYGVKD in the germline V gene. CDR3 protein: CAISGTGDNSPLHF. The DNA for the CDR3 is TGTGCCATCAGCGGGACAGGGGATAATTCACCCCTCCACTTT.

This clonotype was picked up many times. V gene TRBV11-1 combines with J gene TRBJ2-7, with 9 bases aligning to TRBD1. Germline CDR1 and CDR2: SGHAT and FQDESV (reference sequence). The CDR3 sequence is 16 residues long. With 2 bases clipped from V and 2 bases from J, the junction kept 7 bases outside the gene matches. This CDR3 is CASSLYRGTGTYEQYF. The CDR3 DNA reads as TGTGCCAGCAGCTTATATCGGGGGACAGGGACCTACGAGCAGTACTTC.

This clonotype was recorded many times. The chain has TRBV7-2 and TRBJ2-5, with 10 nucleotides matching TRBD2. Trimming removed 5 bases from V and 5 bases from J; junction bases left unmatched: 8. This CDR3 comprises 15 residues. From germline, CDR1 is SGHTA and CDR2 FQGNSA. The CDR3 here is CASSLQRGGRETQYF. The DNA for the CDR3 is TGTGCCAGCAGCCTACAGCGGGGGGGCCGCGAGACCCAGTACTTC.

The rearrangement joins TRBV20-1 to TRBJ2-7; no firm D call. Germline CDR1 is DFQATT and CDR2 is SNEGSKA (reference sequence). The CDR3 has 16 residues. Trimming cost V 4 bases and J 0 bases, with 19 bases left between them. DNA of the CDR3: TGCAGTGCTAATCTCCCGAGGCAGGCCGACTCCTACGAGCAGTACTTC. As protein: CSANLPRQADSYEQYF.

The table lists this clonotype with many counts. The chain combines TRBV28 with TRBJ1-1, with D unclear. The CDR3 consists of 17 residues. V lost 5 bases to trimming and J lost 4 bases, with 23 bases between them. CDR1 is MDHEN, CDR2 SYDVKM, per germline. The chain's CDR3 is CASSHYPFLQSPTEAFF. The CDR3 coding sequence is TGTGCCAGCAGTCATTACCCGTTCCTACAAAGCCCCACTGAAGCTTTCTTT.

Remarks on this clonotype: One junction end disagrees with the germline gene, perhaps due to a read error. The V and J genes are TRBV12-3 or TRBV12-4 and TRBJ2-7; D gene ambiguous. The CDR3 loop spans 13 amino acids. This chain's CDR3 is CASRDVRTYDQYF. The CDR3 DNA sequence: TGTGCCAGCAGGGACGTCCGAACCTACGATCAGTACTTC.

Many counts were recorded for this clonotype. The J gene is TRBJ1-6, the V gene TRBV6-5; D may be TRBD1 (5 bases). The CDR3 length is 18 residues. The V end lost 2 bases, the J end lost 4 bases, and 18 bases lay between the germline ends. The germline V gene has CDR1 MNHEY and CDR2 SVGAGI. CDR3 protein: CASSYNPTAYQYNSPLHF. Here the CDR3 DNA reads TGTGCCAGCAGTTACAACCCGACAGCGTATCAATATAATTCACCCCTCCACTTT.